This paragraph covers one TCR beta chain sequence. Antigen: not known. Not enrolled were patients with uncontrolled infection, other autoimmune disease, pregnancy or lactation. The data derive from a study of T cells in Graves' hyperthyroidism and ophthalmopathy. Study-wide points: Ophthalmopathy was predicted by the model a median of roughly 6.6 months ahead of onset.

Germline CDR1 SGHAT, CDR2 FQNNGV. With 5 bases clipped from V and 0 bases from J, the junction kept 7 bases outside the gene matches. This CDR3 has 16 amino acids. Regions amplified from RNA transcripts were the TCR beta CDR3 regions. First-round RT-PCR of the TCR CDR3 relied on the HTBI primer set. TCRdb re-called the multiplex PCR reads with MiXCR, one entry per CDR3 protein. This sample has about 560,000 distinct CDR3 sequences, with around 17% found just once. The J gene is TRBJ1-3, the V gene TRBV11-2; 7 positions agree with TRBD1. Sequencing input: blood. This receptor was obtained from a young woman with Graves' hyperthyroidism. The CDR3 protein is CASSPKGAVSGNTIYF. The CDR3 DNA is TGTGCCAGCAGCCCGAAGGGGGCCGTCTCTGGAAACACCATATATTTT.